This is a list of T cell receptor beta chains from one sample in a study of blood T cell repertoires in COVID-19. Sequencing was performed with immunoSEQ multiplex PCR; in TCRdb, only in-frame clones are kept and a portion is missing. Here the sample spans approximately 130,000 clones, approximately 86% being singletons. The sample consisted of peripheral blood. The origin of the receptors is a woman aged 50 to 60 who had recovered from COVID-19. The CDR3 runs from the conserved cysteine through the conserved F or W. D genes are given only for firm matches. Rows give clone size only sometimes, using once, few, many, or a class for an expanded clone.

>TRBD2|TRBJ2-7|TRBV27|-
TGTGCCAGCAGTCCCTCACTTCGACTAGCGGGAAGATACGAGCAGTACTTC
CASSPSLRLAGRYEQYF
>-|TRBJ1-2|TRBV21-1|-
TGTGCCAGCAGCAAAAACAGTTTCTATGGCTACACCTTC
CASSKNSFYGYTF
>-|TRBJ1-2|TRBV5-5|-
TGTGCCAGCAGCTCAGACCAGGGGTCCTATGGCTACACCTTC
CASSSDQGSYGYTF
>-|TRBJ2-2|TRBV7-9|-
TGTGCCAGCAGCTCACGAAGGGAAACCGACAGGACGAACACCGGGGAGCTGTTTTTT
CASSSRRETDRTNTGELFF
>TRBD1|TRBJ2-2|TRBV7-9|-
TGTGCCAGCAGCTTATACGGGAGTGGACAGGGTGTCGGGGAGCTGTTTTTT
CASSLYGSGQGVGELFF
>-|TRBJ2-7|TRBV7-3|-
TGTGCCAGCAGCTTAGTCGGCGGCCTCGGCAGCTACGAGCAGTACTTC
CASSLVGGLGSYEQYF
>-|TRBJ2-3|TRBV7-3|-
TGTGCCAGCAGCCTCACTCGGTCAGATACGCAGTATTTT
CASSLTRSDTQYF
>-|TRBJ1-5|TRBV30|-
TGTGCCTGGAGTGTTGAGGCAGTCGGCAATCAGCCCCAGCATTTT
CAWSVEAVGNQPQHF
>-|TRBJ1-2|TRBV2|once
TGTGCCAGCAGTGATAACCGGGACTATGGCTACACCTTC
CASSDNRDYGYTF
>-|TRBJ1-1|TRBV9|-
TGTGCCAGCAGCGTACAGGTGCAGAACACTGAAGCTTTCTTT
CASSVQVQNTEAFF
>-|TRBJ2-6|TRBV7-2|-
TGTGCCAGCAGCTTAGTTGTCAGGGGCGCCCACTCTGGGGCCAACGTCCTGACTTTC
CASSLVVRGAHSGANVLTF
>TRBD2|TRBJ2-1|TRBV9|-
TGTGCCAGCAGCCCAGGGACTATGAACAATGAGCAGTTCTTC
CASSPGTMNNEQFF
>-|TRBJ2-3|TRBV6-4|once
TGTGCCAGCAGTGACTCATATTCGAAACGGGATACGCAGTATTTT
CASSDSYSKRDTQYF
>-|TRBJ2-7|TRBV11-3|-
TGTGCCAGCAGCTCCGCCGGGACACGTCCAAACGAGCAGTACTTC
CASSSAGTRPNEQYF
>TRBD2|TRBJ2-5|TRBV5-1|-
TGCGCCAGCAGCCCCACACTAGCGGGGGGCCAAGAGACCCAGTACTTC
CASSPTLAGGQETQYF
>TRBD2|TRBJ2-5|TRBV5-1|-
TGCGCCAGCAGCCTGGGACTAGCCCAAGAGACCCAGTACTTC
CASSLGLAQETQYF
>TRBD2|TRBJ2-7|TRBV7-3|-
TGTGCCAGCCACCGAGGACTAGATGATTCCTACGAGCAGTACTTC
CASHRGLDDSYEQYF
>-|TRBJ2-1|TRBV7-2|-
TGTGCCAGCAGCTACGACTTAGGAGCGTACAATGAGCAGTTCTTC
CASSYDLGAYNEQFF
>TRBD1|TRBJ1-1|TRBV27|-
TGTGCCAGCAGTTTCCGACAGGGGGCAGTGGCTGAAGCTTTCTTT
CASSFRQGAVAEAFF